This T cell receptor (beta chain) was captured by sequencing in a study of T cell repertoires in cytomegalovirus infection. The wider study: A matching HLA type, together with CMV infection, was signaled by public TCR beta signatures. Study outcomes and limitations: Summed frequency of shared TCR beta families picked out CMV carriers who also had the relevant HLA. Within the response measured ex vivo, HLA-C-restricted CMV-specific TCR beta clonotypes were dominant.

TCRdb analysed the reads with MiXCR anew, one entry per CDR3 protein. The table includes about 230,000 distinct CDR3 sequences, 6% to 8% detected once. This clonotype was observed at least ten times. Its antigen remains unknown. V gave up 1 base and J gave up 1 base, with 13 bases separating them. The CDR3 sequence is 16 residues long. The receptor's source is a human donor in good health (CMV status not recorded). Some clones in this sample may be carry-over from other donors' samples. The sample was PBMCs. This chain connects TRBV12-3 or TRBV12-4 to TRBJ2-5; D is possibly TRBD1 (5 bases). The CDR3 DNA reads TGTGCCAGCAGTTTAGTCCCTTGGGGCAGCCAAGAGACCCAGTACTTC. Encoded protein: CASSLVPWGSQETQYF.